The rows below give T cell receptor beta chains drawn from one sample of a study of shared clonotypes between healthy human individuals. Repertoires were generated with immunoSEQ multiplex PCR, while TCRdb's copy carries only in-frame clones and drops some. The sample consists of about 2 million clones, 90% to 95% of them appearing once. Sequences were obtained from naive CD4+ T cells sorted from blood. The receptor set was obtained from a man aged 18-30 years in good health. The CDR3 runs from the conserved cysteine through the conserved F or W. The D gene is left open where the match is weak.

len,d_gene,j_gene,v_gene,CDR3nt,CDR3aa
13,.,TRBJ1-5,TRBV5-6,TGTGCCAGCAGCTTGGAGCCGGGTCAGCCCCAGCATTTT,CASSLEPGQPQHF
15,TRBD2,TRBJ2-7,TRBV18,TGTGCCAGCTCACTCGGGACTACTCATTCCTACGAGCAGTACTTC,CASSLGTTHSYEQYF
13,TRBD1,TRBJ1-1,TRBV2,TGTGCCAGCAGTGGGACAGGGGATACTGAAGCTTTCTTT,CASSGTGDTEAFF
15,.,TRBJ2-7,TRBV2,TGTGCCAGCAGTGATCAGTCCCGGCTATTGGGCGAGCAGTACTTC,CASSDQSRLLGEQYF
13,.,TRBJ2-7,TRBV18,TGTGCCAGCTCACCACTTGGGGGGTACGAGCAGTACTTC,CASSPLGGYEQYF
14,TRBD1,TRBJ1-2,TRBV19,TGTGCCAGTAGTTCCACAGGGGAGAACTATGGCTACACCTTC,CASSSTGENYGYTF
15,.,TRBJ2-5,TRBV5-4,TGTGCCAGCAGCCCCGACGGGGGTATGGCCGGAAGTATTTACTTC,CASSPDGGMAGSIYF
8,.,TRBJ1-6,TRBV20-1,TGCAGTGCCAACGCCCTCCACTTT,CSANALHF
13,.,TRBJ1-2,TRBV10-3,TGTGCCATCGCCCAACCAAGGGAGGATGGCTACACCTTC,CAIAQPREDGYTF
12,.,TRBJ1-1,TRBV5-4,TGTGCCAGCAGCTTGGACACACTTGAAGCTTTCTTT,CASSLDTLEAFF
14,TRBD2,TRBJ2-1,TRBV6-5,TGTGCCAGCAGTTACGGGGGACTAGCGGGGGAGCAGTTCTTC,CASSYGGLAGEQFF
14,.,TRBJ2-3,TRBV9,TGTGCCAGCCGAGGCGGAGCGGACACAGATACGCAGTATTTT,CASRGGADTDTQYF
13,TRBD1,TRBJ2-5,TRBV7-2,TGTGCCAGCAGTCGAGGACAGGGCGAGACCCAGTACTTC,CASSRGQGETQYF
11,.,TRBJ2-7,TRBV5-4,TGTGCCAGCAGCGTGCCCTACGAGCAGTACTTC,CASSVPYEQYF
14,.,TRBJ1-6,TRBV6-5,TGTGCCAGCAGGACCGGGTCCTATAATTCACCCCTCCACTTT,CASRTGSYNSPLHF
15,TRBD1,TRBJ2-2,TRBV18,TGTGCCAGCTCACTCGGACAGGGATACACCGGGGAGCTGTTTTTT,CASSLGQGYTGELFF